This entry describes one T cell receptor (beta chain). Its antigen is not identified. Method: immunoSEQ multiplex PCR; TCRdb's copy keeps in-frame clones and lacks some. The table includes approximately 24,000 clones, about four fifths detected once. The sample belongs to a study of T cells in narcolepsy. Germline-derived CDR1 and CDR2 are SGHRS and YFSETQ. V lost 4 bases and J 5 bases, leaving 13 bases between the germline ends. The CDR3 consists of 14 residues. General study points: Some memory CD4+ repertoires had no autoreactive clone sequences.

This chain uses TRBV5-1 with TRBJ2-1; D unresolved. This sequence was found in a human donor with narcolepsy. The sequenced material came from CD45RA- memory CD4+ T cells from PBMCs. The CDR3 loop reads CASSTLGNDNEQFF. The CDR3 DNA reads as TGCGCCAGCAGCACCCTTGGGAACGACAATGAGCAGTTCTTC.